This TCR beta chain was identified in a study of blood T cell repertoires in COVID-19. Overall study: Samples of COVID-19 (acute and convalescent) were obtained from the United States, Italy and Spain.

Repertoires were generated with immunoSEQ multiplex PCR, while TCRdb's copy carries only in-frame clones and drops some. The data contain about 71,000 clones, 70% to 90% of them singletons. CDR3 size: 14 residues. Germline assignment: CDR1 SNHLY and CDR2 FYNNEI. V dropped 2 bases and J dropped 12; count of bases not matched to a gene: 8. The source material was peripheral blood. This TCR came from a man aged 45-65 years with active COVID-19. The chain uses TRBV2 and TRBJ2-1; 9 bases line up with TRBD2. Written as DNA, the CDR3 is TGTGCCAGCAGTGAATGGGCCGGCGGGGGGGGGCAGTTCTTC. This encodes CASSEWAGGGGQFF.